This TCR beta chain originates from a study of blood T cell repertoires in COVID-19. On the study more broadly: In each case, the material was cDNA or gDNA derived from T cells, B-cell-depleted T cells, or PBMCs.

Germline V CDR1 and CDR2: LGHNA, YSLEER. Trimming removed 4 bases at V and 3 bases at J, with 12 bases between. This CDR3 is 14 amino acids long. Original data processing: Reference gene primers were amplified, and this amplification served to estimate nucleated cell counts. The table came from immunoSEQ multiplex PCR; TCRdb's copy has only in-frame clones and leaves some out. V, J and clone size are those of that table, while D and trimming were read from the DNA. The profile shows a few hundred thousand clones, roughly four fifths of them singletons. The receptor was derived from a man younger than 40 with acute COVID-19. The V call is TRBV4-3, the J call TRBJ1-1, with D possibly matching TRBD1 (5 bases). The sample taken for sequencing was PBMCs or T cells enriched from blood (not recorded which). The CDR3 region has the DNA TGCGCCAGCAGCCCGCCCGGGGGATACACTGAAGCTTTCTTT. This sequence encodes CASSPPGGYTEAFF.